This TCR beta chain was captured by sequencing in a study of blood T cell repertoires in COVID-19. Across the study: Acute-phase and convalescent COVID-19 samples originated in the United States, Italy and Spain. PBMCs, B-cell-depleted T cells, or T cells provided the cDNA or gDNA that made up the material.

The germline V and J ends were trimmed by 6 bases and 2 bases, with 11 bases remaining between them. Germline-derived CDR1 and CDR2 are MDHEN and SYDVKM. The CDR3 contains 13 residues. In the original analysis: It was from reference gene primer amplification that nucleated cell counts were estimated. TCRdb's table, derived via immunoSEQ multiplex PCR, lists solely in-frame clones and lacks some. V, J and clone size are those of that table, while D and trimming were read from the DNA. The sample holds 110,000 or so clones, 60% to 85% seen once. Input material: peripheral blood. The chain employs TRBV28 and TRBJ2-7; tentatively, D is TRBD1 (6 bases). This TCR derives from a man in his sixties or seventies with acute or convalescent COVID-19. This CDR3 reads CASRPGQTYEQYF. The CDR3 DNA reads as TGTGCCAGCAGACCTGGACAGACCTACGAGCAGTACTTC.